A single sample is the source of the 29 T cell receptor beta chains below, sequenced in a study of cytomegalovirus exposure and HLA in healthy donors. Produced via immunoSEQ multiplex PCR; TCRdb's table is partial and in-frame only. The profile shows 100,000 to 120,000 clones, approximately 90% of them singletons. What was sequenced was PBMCs. Receptor source: a woman in her 30s in good health and CMV-seropositive.

This chain uses TRBV10-3 with TRBJ1-6, with 9 bases lining up with TRBD1. There are 14 residues in the CDR3. In germline, CDR1 is ENHRY, CDR2 SYGVKD. With 5 bases clipped from V and 9 bases from J, the junction kept 5 bases outside the gene matches. CDR3 sequence (DNA): TGTGCCATCAGTAATACAGGGGGCGCTTCACCCCTCCACTTT. Translated, it gives CAISNTGGASPLHF.

This clone has just a few counts. The chain joins TRBV7-2 to TRBJ2-7; perhaps TRBD2 as D (6 bases). Germline V gene data show CDR1 as SGHTA and CDR2 as FQGNSA. V was shortened by 5 bases and J by 6 bases, with 17 bases between the two germline ends. This CDR3 spans 14 amino acids. CDR3 sequence (DNA): TGTGCCAGCAGCCTAAGAACTAGCCTCCTCGAGCAGTACTTC. Its protein is CASSLRTSLLEQYF.

This clone was seen a single time. At one end, the junction sequence differs from germline, possibly due to a read error. The chain links TRBV28 to TRBJ2-5; D may be TRBD1 (6 bases). CDR3 length: 13 amino acids. The germline V gene encodes CDR1 MDHEN and CDR2 SYDVKM. CDR3 nucleotide sequence: TGTGCCAGCAGCCCTTTTGTGGGGGCGGAATTTCACTTC. Amino acids: CASSPFVGAEFHF. Full variable domain (outside the CDR3, taken from reference TRBV28 and TRBJ2-5): DVKVTQSSRYLVKRTGEKVFLECVQDMDHENMFWYRQDPGLGLRLIYFSYDVKMKEKGDIPEGYSVSREKKERFSLILESASTNQTSMYLCASSPFVGAEFHFGPGTRLLVL.

The J gene is TRBJ1-1, the V gene TRBV6-5; 9 bases fit TRBD1. The CDR3 length is 15 residues. The V gene's germline CDR1 is MNHEY and CDR2 SVGAGI. J gave up 2 bases and V 8 bases, and 9 bases lay outside the gene matches. CDR3 in amino acids: CASGSHRGRNTEAFF. CDR3 coding DNA: TGTGCCAGCGGCAGCCACAGGGGGCGCAACACTGAAGCTTTCTTT.

This clone was detected only a few times. This rearrangement joins TRBV27 to TRBJ2-7; 9 nucleotides line up with TRBD1. Trimming removed 8 bases from V and 3 bases from J; junction bases left unmatched: 5. Germline CDR1 MNHEY, CDR2 SMNVEV (reference sequence). The CDR3 runs to 13 residues. CDR3 amino acids: CASSVGQGYEQYF. The CDR3 DNA reads TGTGCCAGCTCCGTGGGACAGGGCTACGAGCAGTACTTC.

The V and J genes are TRBV10-2 and TRBJ1-1, with 7 bases matching TRBD1. The V gene's germline CDR1 is WSHSY and CDR2 SAAADI. V trimming: 0 bases; J trimming: 6 bases; junction bases outside the gene matches: 4. This CDR3 contains 14 residues. The CDR3 sequence: CASSESPGGSEAFF. The CDR3 region has the DNA TGCGCCAGCAGTGAGTCCCCAGGGGGTTCTGAAGCTTTCTTT.

The chain employs TRBV5-1 and TRBJ1-1, with a possible D match to TRBD1 (6 bases). The germline gives CDR1 SGHRS, CDR2 YFSETQ. This CDR3 region has 14 residues. V gave up 4 bases and J gave up 2 bases, with 12 bases separating them. Here the CDR3 reads CASSRGAANTEAFF. In DNA form, the CDR3 reads TGCGCCAGCAGCCGGGGGGCAGCCAACACTGAAGCTTTCTTT.

The V call is TRBV4-1, the J call TRBJ1-2; 8 bases map to TRBD1. The germline gives CDR1 MGHRA, CDR2 YSYEKL. With 1 base clipped from V and 6 bases from J, the junction kept 7 bases outside the gene matches. The CDR3 covers 15 residues. CDR3 sequence reads: CASSQAGGVRNGYTF. In DNA, the CDR3 is TGCGCCAGCAGCCAAGCAGGGGGCGTAAGAAATGGCTACACCTTC.

The CDR3 nucleotides are TGTGCCAGGACAGGGGGCGCGCACGAAGAGCAGTTCTTC. It specifies CARTGGAHEEQFF. The chain joins TRBV2 to TRBJ2-1, with 10 bases aligning to TRBD1. Per germline, CDR1 SNHLY and CDR2 FYNNEI. The CDR3 consists of 13 residues. The junction had 9 bases not matched to a gene; V was cut back by 9 bases and J by 10 bases.

This clone occurred once. The chain carries TRBV5-1 and TRBJ2-1; D is uncertain. Trimming left V 1 base short and J 3 bases short, with 8 bases between. This CDR3 has 14 residues. Germline CDR1 SGHRS, CDR2 YFSETQ. The CDR3 reads CASSLITGYNEQFF. CDR3 DNA: TGCGCCAGCAGCTTGATAACGGGCTACAATGAGCAGTTCTTC.

The chain carries TRBV4-2 and TRBJ2-2; a possible D gene is TRBD2 (5 bases). Germline values: CDR1 LGHNA, CDR2 YNFKEQ. Deletions cut 1 base from V and 5 bases from J, with 5 bases between. The CDR3 sequence is 13 residues long. Here the CDR3 DNA reads TGTGCCAGCAGCCAAGGAGGGACCGGGGAGCTGTTTTTT. Amino acid sequence: CASSQGGTGELFF.

The gene calls are TRBV6-5 and TRBJ2-7; 9 bases align to TRBD1. Germline V lookup: CDR1 MNHEY, CDR2 SVGAGI. Losses at the gene ends were 5 bases for V and 1 base for J; bases not matched to a gene: 3. The CDR3 extends over 14 amino acids. The CDR3 loop reads CASSPGQGSYEQYF. Here the CDR3 DNA reads TGTGCCAGCAGTCCGGGACAGGGATCCTACGAGCAGTACTTC.

This rearrangement joins TRBV6-6 to TRBJ1-4, with D unresolved. CDR3 length: 14 residues. V was clipped by 8 bases and J by 4 bases, with 14 bases between them. The germline gives CDR1 MNHNY, CDR2 SVGAGI (reference sequence). In DNA form, the CDR3 reads TGTGCCAGCCTCTCTACTAGGGATAATGAAAAACTGTTTTTT. This codes for CASLSTRDNEKLFF.

Here the CDR3 DNA reads TGTGCCAGCAGCTCCCACCTGAGGGGGGGCACTGAAGCTTTCTTT. It yields the protein CASSSHLRGGTEAFF. The chain joins TRBV7-2 to TRBJ1-1, with a possible D match to TRBD1 (6 bases). Trimming pared 4 bases from V and 4 bases from J, leaving 16 bases between. The CDR3 runs to 15 residues. CDR1 is SGHTA and CDR2 is FQGNSA in the germline V gene.

The chain combines TRBV2 with TRBJ1-4; 7 positions agree with TRBD1. This CDR3 is 14 amino acids long. Trimming cost V 6 bases and J 7 bases; bases outside gene matches: 8. Germline V gene data show CDR1 as SNHLY and CDR2 as FYNNEI. The CDR3: CASSNRGGSEKLFF. In DNA, the CDR3 is TGTGCCAGCAGCAACAGGGGCGGTTCTGAAAAACTGTTTTTT.

This chain connects TRBV2 to TRBJ2-2; 9 nucleotides line up with TRBD2. This CDR3 is 15 amino acids long. Trimming removed 4 bases from V and 0 bases from J; junction bases left unmatched: 0. Germline CDR1 reads SNHLY; CDR2 reads FYNNEI. CDR3 DNA: TGTGCCAGCAGTGGACTAGCGGCGAACACCGGGGAGCTGTTTTTT. Translated: CASSGLAANTGELFF.

The V call is TRBV2, the J call TRBJ1-4; D is ambiguous. V shed 2 bases and J shed 5 bases, with 6 bases lying between them. The CDR3 runs to 13 residues. Germline-derived CDR1 and CDR2 are SNHLY and FYNNEI. The CDR3 sequence: CASSERSNEKLFF. The CDR3 bases are TGTGCCAGCAGTGAACGGTCGAATGAAAAACTGTTTTTT.

This CDR3 is CASSYKGQGSTDTQYF. The CDR3 region has the DNA TGTGCCAGCAGTTACAAGGGACAGGGGTCCACAGATACGCAGTATTTT. The chain joins TRBV6-5 to TRBJ2-3; 10 bases agree with TRBD1. The CDR3 extends over 16 amino acids. Germline V gene data show CDR1 as MNHEY and CDR2 as SVGAGI. V dropped 2 bases and J dropped 2; count of bases not matched to a gene: 4.

V and J are TRBV5-5 and TRBJ2-7; D possibly corresponds to TRBD2 (6 bases). V lost 0 bases and J 0 bases, leaving 19 bases between the germline ends. Germline loops: CDR1 SGHKS, CDR2 YYEKEE (reference sequence). The CDR3 extends over 18 amino acids. This CDR3 reads CASSLELAVGSGSYEQYF. In DNA, the CDR3 is TGTGCCAGCAGCTTGGAACTAGCCGTAGGTAGCGGCTCCTACGAGCAGTACTTC.

The DNA of the CDR3 is TGTGCCAGCAGCTTGGGCAGGGTCTACGAGCAGTACTTC. This encodes CASSLGRVYEQYF. The chain uses TRBV5-6 and TRBJ2-7; tentative D call: TRBD1 (5 bases). Germline V gene sequence: CDR1 SGHDT, CDR2 YYEEEE. This CDR3 has 13 residues. The V and J ends lost 0 bases and 3 bases respectively, with 7 bases between them.

This clone was observed a few times. V gene TRBV2 combines with J gene TRBJ2-7, with TRBD2 matching over 11 bases. Germline values: CDR1 SNHLY, CDR2 FYNNEI. The junction had 7 bases not matched to a gene; V was cut back by 4 bases and J by 5 bases. This CDR3 region has 15 residues. This CDR3 reads CASSGSSGRFHEQYF. CDR3 bases: TGTGCCAGCAGTGGGTCTAGCGGGAGGTTCCACGAGCAGTACTTC.

The chain has TRBV7-8 and TRBJ2-7; the D gene is possibly TRBD2 (5 bases). Between the trimmed V and J ends, which lost 0 bases and 0 bases, there was a span of 6 bases. Germline V lookup: CDR1 SGHVS, CDR2 FQNEAQ. The CDR3 loop spans 14 amino acids. CDR3 amino acids: CASSLAGSSYEQYF. For the CDR3, the DNA is TGTGCCAGCAGCTTAGCGGGGAGCTCCTACGAGCAGTACTTC.

The CDR3 loop is CASSESGGHYNEQFF. The CDR3 DNA follows: TGTGCCAGCAGTGAGTCGGGAGGGCACTACAATGAGCAGTTCTTC. The chain recombines TRBV2 with TRBJ2-1; 8 bases are shared with TRBD2. The CDR3 length is 15 residues. V shed 3 bases, J shed 3 bases, and the junction held 4 bases outside the gene matches. Per the germline V gene, CDR1 is SNHLY and CDR2 is FYNNEI.

Comment on this clone: The junction and the germline gene differ at one end; a read error may be behind it. The chain couples TRBV4-3 to TRBJ1-1, with TRBD1 identical over 7 bases. The CDR3 covers 16 residues. The germline V gene has CDR1 LGHNA and CDR2 YSLEER. The CDR3 region has the DNA TGCGCCAGCAGTCAAGGCCCGAGAGGGGGCAACACTGAAGCTTTCTTT. As protein: CASSQGPRGGNTEAFF.

The J gene is TRBJ1-6, the V gene TRBV7-2; tentatively, D is TRBD1 (5 bases). CDR1 and CDR2 (germline): SGHTA, FQGNSA. Deletions cut 5 bases from V and 0 bases from J, with 14 bases between. The CDR3 length is 17 residues. The CDR3 sequence is CASSPLGPSSYNSPLHF. The CDR3 nucleotides are TGTGCCAGCAGCCCCCTGGGGCCCAGCTCCTATAATTCACCCCTCCACTTT.

This clone was detected only a few times. The chain carries TRBV5-6 and TRBJ2-7, with D possibly being TRBD2 (6 bases). There are 14 residues in the CDR3. Trimming pared 3 bases from V and 2 bases from J, leaving 12 bases between. The germline V gene has CDR1 SGHDT and CDR2 YYEEEE. As DNA, the CDR3 is TGTGCCAGCAGCTCCGGGACTTTTGCCTACGAGCAGTACTTC. Translation gives CASSSGTFAYEQYF.

The rearrangement joins TRBV10-2 to TRBJ1-2, with D possibly TRBD1 on 6 matching bases. Deletions cut 7 bases from V and 3 bases from J, with 12 bases between. The CDR3 totals 13 residues. From germline, CDR1 is WSHSY and CDR2 SAAADI. Written as DNA, the CDR3 is TGCGCCAGCAATCGACAGGCCGACTATGGCTACACCTTC. It codes for CASNRQADYGYTF.

The genes are TRBV5-6 and TRBJ1-1, with a tentative D call TRBD1 (6 bases). The germline CDR1 and CDR2 sequences are SGHDT and YYEEEE. Trimming removed 0 bases from V and 3 bases from J, with 9 bases in between. There are 14 residues in the CDR3. CDR3 nucleotides: TGTGCCAGCAGCTTGGCGGGGGGCGACACTGAAGCTTTCTTT. Protein sequence: CASSLAGGDTEAFF.

This clone appeared a few times. J is TRBJ2-3 and V is TRBV5-1, with 12 bases identical to TRBD2. The germline gives CDR1 SGHRS, CDR2 YFSETQ. The CDR3 contains 17 residues. V shed 4 bases, J shed 2 bases, and the junction held 8 bases outside the gene matches. The CDR3 here is CASSLRLAGVNTDTQYF. The CDR3 region has the DNA TGCGCCAGCAGCCTTCGACTAGCGGGGGTGAACACAGATACGCAGTATTTT.